This T cell receptor beta chain is from a study of CD8 T cells in ankylosing spondylitis. Broader study findings: Clones that were linked to disease were CD8+ and were relatively rare in peripheral blood. Within matched ankylosing spondylitis synovial fluid, disease-linked clones were reportedly significantly enriched. Several highly homologous variants formed a TCR beta motif that appeared characteristic of ankylosing spondylitis blood. A number of the motif variants had already been described in reactive arthritis synovial fluid and blood.

The CDR3 length is 15 residues. The V end lost 4 bases, the J end lost 2 bases, and 14 bases lay between the germline ends. From germline, CDR1 is LGHNA and CDR2 YNFKEQ. This clonotype has a count of ten or more. The antigen remains undetermined. In making TCR beta libraries, quantitative 5'-RACE with molecular barcodes was used. TCRdb reprocessed the 5' RACE reads with MiXCR, giving one entry per CDR3 protein. The sample holds around 490,000 distinct CDR3 sequences, roughly 5.2% seen once. What was sequenced was blood, either unsorted or a sorted T cell fraction (not recorded which). The sequence was collected from a male donor with ankylosing spondylitis. The V and J genes are TRBV4-2 and TRBJ1-2; tentative D call: TRBD1 (6 bases). CDR3 nucleotides: TGTGCCAGCAGCCGGCAGGGGACTCTCAACTATGGCTACACCTTC. Translated: CASSRQGTLNYGYTF.